A single sample gave rise to the 27 T cell receptor beta chains below, sequenced in a study of cytomegalovirus exposure and HLA in healthy donors. Using immunoSEQ multiplex PCR, the repertoire was profiled, and TCRdb retains in-frame clones only, with some absent. The data hold roughly 220,000 clones, with approximately 88% observed a single time. The specimen was PBMCs. The receptors originated from a woman in her thirties in good health and CMV-seropositive.

The chain carries TRBV4-1 and TRBJ1-1, with D tentatively TRBD1 (5 bases). Trimming left V 4 bases short and J 2 bases short, with 14 bases between. The CDR3 loop spans 15 amino acids. CDR1 and CDR2 from the germline V gene are MGHRA and YSYEKL. CDR3 loop: CASSPGRGGNTEAFF. The CDR3 DNA is TGCGCCAGCAGCCCGGGGCGGGGGGGAAACACTGAAGCTTTCTTT.

The V gene is TRBV27, the J gene TRBJ1-5, with unresolved D. CDR3 size: 14 residues. Germline-derived CDR1 and CDR2 are MNHEY and SMNVEV (reference sequence). Deletions cut 2 bases from V and 5 bases from J, with 10 bases between. CDR3 in DNA: TGTGCCAGCAGTTTAGTCGGCCCCCATCAGCCCCAGCATTTT. It specifies CASSLVGPHQPQHF.

The rearrangement uses TRBV27 and TRBJ2-3; D is uncertain. The V gene's germline CDR1 is MNHEY and CDR2 SMNVEV (reference sequence). The CDR3 extends over 13 amino acids. V shed 1 base and J shed 4 bases, with 6 bases lying between them. CDR3 in amino acids: CASSLFWADTQYF. CDR3 DNA sequence: TGTGCCAGCAGTTTATTTTGGGCAGATACGCAGTATTTT.

This chain uses TRBV4-3 with TRBJ2-7, with D hard to call. Trimming took 0 bases from V and 1 from J, leaving 7 bases between them. The length of the CDR3 is 14 residues. CDR1 is LGHNA, CDR2 YSLEER, per germline. In nucleotides, the CDR3 is TGCGCCAGCAGCCAAGATCCCGTTTCCTACGAGCAGTACTTC. This translates into CASSQDPVSYEQYF.

The V gene is TRBV29-1, the J gene TRBJ2-1; the match to TRBD1 covers 9 bases. Trimming cost V 6 bases and J 5 bases; bases outside gene matches: 17. The CDR3 has 17 residues. Per the germline V gene, CDR1 is SQVTM and CDR2 is ANQGSEA. The CDR3 DNA sequence: TGCAGCGTCCACGAACGGACAGGGGATTATTTTCACAATGAGCAGTTCTTC. Translation gives CSVHERTGDYFHNEQFF.

The chain joins TRBV7-2 to TRBJ2-3, with 7 bases lining up with TRBD2. The V and J ends lost 5 bases and 2 bases, in that order; junction bases with no gene match: 4. Germline CDR1 and CDR2: SGHTA and FQGNSA. CDR3 length: 14 residues. The CDR3 DNA follows: TGTGCCAGCAGCCGGAGCGGGGACACAGATACGCAGTATTTT. Its protein product is CASSRSGDTDTQYF.

The chain recombines TRBV27 with TRBJ2-6; D not resolved. Germline CDR1 is MNHEY and CDR2 is SMNVEV (reference sequence). The ends were cut back, 6 bases at V and 2 bases at J, with 5 bases in the middle. This CDR3 is built from 13 residues. This CDR3 reads CASRTAGANVLTF. As DNA, the CDR3 is TGTGCCAGCAGGACGGCTGGGGCCAACGTCCTGACTTTC.

The chain recombines TRBV27 with TRBJ1-1, with D tentatively TRBD1 (5 bases). The V gene's germline CDR1 is MNHEY and CDR2 SMNVEV (reference sequence). The V end lost 3 bases, the J end lost 11 bases, and 16 bases lay between the germline ends. This CDR3 contains 13 residues. CDR3 DNA sequence: TGTGCCAGCAGTTTTGTTAGGCGGGGCGAGGCTTTCTTT. Amino acid sequence: CASSFVRRGEAFF.

The V and J genes are TRBV7-2 and TRBJ2-7; 15 bases match TRBD2. CDR3 length: 16 amino acids. Germline V gene lookup returns CDR1 SGHTA and CDR2 FQGNSA. V lost 5 bases, J lost 5 bases, and 7 bases stayed unmatched. This CDR3 reads CASSMGLAGGSHEQYF. CDR3 in DNA: TGTGCCAGCAGCATGGGACTAGCGGGAGGTTCCCACGAGCAGTACTTC.

The rearrangement uses TRBV5-1 and TRBJ2-7; 8 bases are shared with TRBD2. The ends lost 3 bases at V and 7 bases at J; junction bases unmatched: 15. The CDR3 has 16 residues. From germline, CDR1 is SGHRS and CDR2 YFSETQ. CDR3 sequence: CASSWTLLADPGEQYF. The CDR3 nucleotides are TGCGCCAGCAGCTGGACCCTACTAGCGGACCCTGGGGAGCAGTACTTC. Supplemented by reference TRBV5-1 and TRBJ2-7, the full variable domain reads KAGVTQTPRYLIKTRGQQVTLSCSPISGHRSVSWYQQTPGQGLQFLFEYFSETQRNKGNFPGRFSGRQFSNSRSEMNVSTLELGDSALYLCASSWTLLADPGEQYFGPGTRLTVT.

The rearrangement joins TRBV7-9 to TRBJ2-2, with a possible D match to TRBD2 (5 bases). The V end lost 1 base, the J end lost 4 bases, and 7 bases lay between the germline ends. The CDR3 has 14 residues. Per the germline V gene, CDR1 is SEHNR and CDR2 is FQNEAQ (reference sequence). As DNA, the CDR3 is TGTGCCAGCAGCTTAGGGGCGGGCACCGGGGAGCTGTTTTTT. It is translated as CASSLGAGTGELFF.

This chain connects TRBV11-3 to TRBJ2-7; D might be TRBD1 (6 bases). This CDR3 spans 12 amino acids. V lost 3 bases, J lost 4 bases, and 7 bases lay in between. Germline V gives CDR1 SGHNT, CDR2 YENEEA. In nucleotides, the CDR3 is TGTGCCAGCAGCTTCCAGGGGTACGAGCAGTACTTC. Its translation: CASSFQGYEQYF.

The gene calls are TRBV9 and TRBJ2-1; 8 bases fit TRBD2. The J segment lost 3 bases and the V segment lost 4 bases, leaving 9 bases of the junction unmatched. The V gene's germline CDR1 is SGDLS and CDR2 YYNGEE. The CDR3 consists of 16 residues. CDR3 in amino acids: CASSLTGTSFYNEQFF. The CDR3 region has the DNA TGTGCCAGCAGCCTCACCGGGACTAGTTTCTACAATGAGCAGTTCTTC. The complete variable domain, with remaining parts taken from reference TRBV9 and TRBJ2-1, reads DSGVTQTPKHLITATGQRVTLRCSPRSGDLSVYWYQQSLDQGLQFLIQYYNGEERAKGNILERFSAQQFPDLHSELNLSSLELGDSALYFCASSLTGTSFYNEQFFGPGTRLTVL.

V usage is TRBV4-1 and J usage is TRBJ1-3; the D gene is possibly TRBD1 (6 bases). Germline CDR1 reads MGHRA; CDR2 reads YSYEKL. With 1 base removed from V and 3 bases from J, the gap between germline ends came to 10 bases. This CDR3 spans 15 amino acids. The CDR3 DNA reads as TGCGCCAGCAGCCAAGTATGGGGGCTTGGAAACACCATATATTTT. It codes for CASSQVWGLGNTIYF.

This clone was counted between two and nine times. The CDR3 spells CASSRQGAYEQYF. The CDR3 nucleotides are TGTGCCAGTAGTAGGCAAGGGGCCTACGAGCAGTACTTC. The chain employs TRBV19 and TRBJ2-7; TRBD1 might be the D (5 bases). Trimming took 4 bases from V and 2 from J, leaving 9 bases between them. CDR3 size: 13 residues. Looked up from germline, CDR1 is LNHDA and CDR2 is SQIVND (reference sequence).

This chain uses TRBV27 with TRBJ2-7, with 8 bases identical to TRBD1. V shed 9 bases, J shed 0 bases, and the junction held 7 bases outside the gene matches. Germline V gene sequence: CDR1 MNHEY, CDR2 SMNVEV (reference sequence). CDR3 size: 14 residues. The CDR3 DNA reads as TGTGCCAGTGGACAGGGAGCGGGCTCCTACGAGCAGTACTTC. Protein product: CASGQGAGSYEQYF.

V and J are TRBV5-6 and TRBJ1-2, with D unresolved. Per the germline V gene, CDR1 is SGHDT and CDR2 is YYEEEE. V shed 4 bases and J shed 2 bases, with 9 bases lying between them. The CDR3 contains 13 residues. Here the CDR3 DNA reads TGTGCCAGCAGCCCTGACGGCAACTATGGCTACACCTTC. This codes for CASSPDGNYGYTF.

The V call is TRBV2, the J call TRBJ2-1; 8 bases are a match to TRBD2. In germline, CDR1 is SNHLY, CDR2 FYNNEI. This CDR3 is built from 15 residues. The J segment lost 5 bases and the V segment lost 3 bases, leaving 6 bases of the junction unmatched. The CDR3 protein is CASSDSAGVDNEQFF. For the CDR3, the DNA is TGTGCCAGCAGTGACTCAGCGGGAGTCGACAATGAGCAGTTCTTC.

The V gene is TRBV6-5, the J gene TRBJ2-3, with D tentatively TRBD1 (6 bases). V was trimmed by 7 bases and J by 2 bases, leaving 13 bases between them. Per germline, CDR1 MNHEY and CDR2 SVGAGI. The CDR3 is 14 residues long. CDR3: CASNYREPTDTQYF. In nucleotides, the CDR3 is TGTGCCAGCAACTACAGGGAACCCACAGATACGCAGTATTTT.

This chain connects TRBV4-1 to TRBJ2-2; 7 bases fit TRBD2. CDR3 size: 17 residues. The J segment lost 7 bases and the V segment lost 1 base, leaving 12 bases of the junction unmatched. Germline CDR1 MGHRA, CDR2 YSYEKL. The CDR3 region is CASSQGTAGVAGGELFF. The CDR3 DNA follows: TGCGCCAGCAGCCAAGGTACCGCGGGAGTGGCGGGCGGGGAGCTGTTTTTT.

This chain uses TRBV5-1 with TRBJ2-3, with TRBD2 matching 13 bases. V lost 2 bases and J lost 1; bases outside the gene matches: 1. CDR3 length: 16 amino acids. Germline assignment: CDR1 SGHRS and CDR2 YFSETQ. The CDR3 DNA reads as TGCGCCAGCAGCTTCGGACTAGCGGGAGGCACAGATACGCAGTATTTT. This translates into CASSFGLAGGTDTQYF. Based on the CDR3 plus reference TRBV5-1 and TRBJ2-3, the full variable domain is KAGVTQTPRYLIKTRGQQVTLSCSPISGHRSVSWYQQTPGQGLQFLFEYFSETQRNKGNFPGRFSGRQFSNSRSEMNVSTLELGDSALYLCASSFGLAGGTDTQYFGPGTRLTVL.

This chain joins TRBV30 and TRBJ2-3; TRBD2 aligns across 7 bases. The CDR3 loop spans 16 amino acids. The germline CDR1 and CDR2 sequences are GTSNPN and SVGIG (reference sequence). V shed 0 bases, J shed 2 bases, and the junction held 8 bases outside the gene matches. The CDR3 DNA follows: TGTGCCTGGAGTGTCCGCGGGAGAGCGCCCACAGATACGCAGTATTTT. Residues: CAWSVRGRAPTDTQYF.

This clone was counted between two and nine times. The sample contains more than one DNA sequence encoding this CDR3. The CDR3 here is CSVVRGNTGELFF. The CDR3 region has the DNA TGCAGCGTTGTCCGGGGGAACACCGGGGAGCTGTTTTTT. The J gene is TRBJ2-2, the V gene TRBV29-1, with D possibly matching TRBD2 (5 bases). The CDR3 spans 13 residues. Trimming left V 4 bases short and J 1 base short, with 7 bases between. In germline, CDR1 is SQVTM, CDR2 ANQGSEA.

The chain uses TRBV6-6 and TRBJ2-7; D is perhaps TRBD2 (6 bases). Germline V gene data show CDR1 as MNHNY and CDR2 as SVGAGI (reference sequence). The CDR3 loop spans 13 amino acids. The germline V and J ends were trimmed by 10 bases and 4 bases, with 17 bases remaining between them. The CDR3 DNA follows: TGTGCCACAGCGGGCGCTGTGGGTTACGAGCAGTACTTC. This encodes CATAGAVGYEQYF.

This clone appeared a few times. The V call is TRBV27, the J call TRBJ2-7, with 9 bases matching TRBD1. Germline V gene lookup returns CDR1 MNHEY and CDR2 SMNVEV (reference sequence). The CDR3 totals 17 residues. Unmatched junction bases numbered 18, after V lost 8 bases and J lost 4 bases. This chain's CDR3 is CASSRLDSGTGTYEQYF. CDR3 in DNA: TGTGCCAGCTCGAGGCTTGACTCCGGGACAGGGACATACGAGCAGTACTTC.

This clone was observed a few times. The chain carries TRBV5-6 and TRBJ1-2, with D possibly being TRBD1 (5 bases). V was pared by 2 bases and J by 7 bases, with 9 bases between. This CDR3 has 12 residues. Germline V gives CDR1 SGHDT, CDR2 YYEEEE. The CDR3 loop reads CASSFGGVGYTF. The CDR3 DNA reads as TGTGCCAGCAGCTTTGGGGGGGTTGGCTACACCTTC.

This sequence joins TRBV6-6 and TRBJ2-7; D gene uncertain. Germline V gene data show CDR1 as MNHNY and CDR2 as SVGAGI (reference sequence). The V gene lost 2 bases and the J gene lost 5 bases, with 7 bases spanning the gap. The CDR3 is made up of 12 amino acids. This CDR3 is CASSYRMNEQYF. The DNA for the CDR3 is TGTGCCAGCAGTTACCGTATGAACGAGCAGTACTTC.